This paragraph covers one T cell receptor (beta chain) sequence. The sample originates from a study of shared clonotypes between healthy human individuals. Only in-frame clones appear in the TCRdb table, and some are missing; sequencing was by immunoSEQ multiplex PCR. The sample holds approximately 530,000 clones; approximately 95% are singletons and the top ten take about 0.059%. J gave up 2 bases and V 5 bases, and 5 bases lay outside the gene matches. The CDR3 sequence is 16 residues long. The germline V gene encodes CDR1 SGHVS and CDR2 FQNEAQ. The chain employs TRBV7-8 and TRBJ1-3, with TRBD1 matching 11 bases. Material for sequencing was naive CD4+ T cells sorted from blood. Subset meaning: CD45RA+ positively selected. This sequence originates from a young woman in good health. The CDR3 protein is CASSLGGQGAGNTIYF. As DNA, the CDR3 is TGTGCCAGCAGCCTAGGGGGACAGGGGGCTGGAAACACCATATATTTT.